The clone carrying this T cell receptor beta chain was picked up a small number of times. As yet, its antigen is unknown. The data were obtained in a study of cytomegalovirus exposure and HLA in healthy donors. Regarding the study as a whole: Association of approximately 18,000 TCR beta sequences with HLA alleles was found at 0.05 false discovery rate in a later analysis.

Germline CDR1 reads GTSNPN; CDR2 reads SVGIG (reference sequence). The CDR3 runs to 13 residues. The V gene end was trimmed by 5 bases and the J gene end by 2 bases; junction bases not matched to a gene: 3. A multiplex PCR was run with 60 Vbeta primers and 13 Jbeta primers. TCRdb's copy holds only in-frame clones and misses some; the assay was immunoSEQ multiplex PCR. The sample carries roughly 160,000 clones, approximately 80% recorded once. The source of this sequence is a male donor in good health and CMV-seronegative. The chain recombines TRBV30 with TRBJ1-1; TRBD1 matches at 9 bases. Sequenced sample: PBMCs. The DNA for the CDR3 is TGTGCCTGGCGACAGGGGGTAAACACTGAAGCTTTCTTT. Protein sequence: CAWRQGVNTEAFF.